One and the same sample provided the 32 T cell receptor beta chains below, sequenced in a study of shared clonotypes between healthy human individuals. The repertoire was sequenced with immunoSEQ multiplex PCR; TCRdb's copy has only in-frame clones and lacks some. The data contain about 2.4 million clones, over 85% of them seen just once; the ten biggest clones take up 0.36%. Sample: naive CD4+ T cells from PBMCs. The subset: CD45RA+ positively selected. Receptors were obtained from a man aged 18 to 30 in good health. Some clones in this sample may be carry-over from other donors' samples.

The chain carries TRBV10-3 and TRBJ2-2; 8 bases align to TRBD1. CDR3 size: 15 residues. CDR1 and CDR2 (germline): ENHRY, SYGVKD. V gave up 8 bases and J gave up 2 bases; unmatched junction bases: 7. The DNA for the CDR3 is TGTGCCATCTCCCCTCAGGGGGCCAACACCGGGGAGCTGTTTTTT. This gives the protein CAISPQGANTGELFF.

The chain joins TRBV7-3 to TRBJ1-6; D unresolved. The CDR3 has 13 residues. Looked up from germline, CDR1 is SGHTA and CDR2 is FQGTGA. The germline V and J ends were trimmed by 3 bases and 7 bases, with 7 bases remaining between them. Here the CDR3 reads CASSFRANSPLHF. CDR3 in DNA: TGTGCCAGCAGCTTCCGAGCCAATTCACCCCTCCACTTT.

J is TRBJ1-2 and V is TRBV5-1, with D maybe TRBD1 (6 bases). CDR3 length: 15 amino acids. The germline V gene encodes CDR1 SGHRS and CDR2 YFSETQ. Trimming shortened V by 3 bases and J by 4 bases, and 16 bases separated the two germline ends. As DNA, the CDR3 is TGCGCCAGCAGCTGGGGGACAAGGACGTCCTATGGCTACACCTTC. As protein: CASSWGTRTSYGYTF.

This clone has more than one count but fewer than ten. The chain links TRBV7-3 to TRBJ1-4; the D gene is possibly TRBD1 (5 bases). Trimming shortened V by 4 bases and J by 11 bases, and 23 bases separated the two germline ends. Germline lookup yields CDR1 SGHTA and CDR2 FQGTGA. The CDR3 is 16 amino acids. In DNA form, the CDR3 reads TGTGCCAGCAGCTCCCCCACCGGGGGTCTCAAGGGGAAACTGTTTTTT. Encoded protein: CASSSPTGGLKGKLFF. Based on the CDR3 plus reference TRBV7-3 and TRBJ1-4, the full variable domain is GAGVSQTPSNKVTEKGKYVELRCDPISGHTALYWYRQSLGQGPEFLIYFQGTGAADDSGLPNDRFFAVRPEGSVSTLKIQRTERGDSAVYLCASSSPTGGLKGKLFFGSGTQLSVL.

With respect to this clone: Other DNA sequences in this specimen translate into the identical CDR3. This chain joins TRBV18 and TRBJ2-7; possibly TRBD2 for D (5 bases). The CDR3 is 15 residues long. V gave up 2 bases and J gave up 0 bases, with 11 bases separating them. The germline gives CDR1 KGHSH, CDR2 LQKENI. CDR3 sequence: CASSPSAGSSYEQYF. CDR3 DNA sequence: TGTGCCAGCTCACCATCGGCTGGGAGCTCCTACGAGCAGTACTTC.

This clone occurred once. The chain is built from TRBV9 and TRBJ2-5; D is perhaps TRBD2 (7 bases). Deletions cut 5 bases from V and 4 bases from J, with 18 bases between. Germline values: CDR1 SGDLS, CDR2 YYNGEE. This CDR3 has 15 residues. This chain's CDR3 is CASSLYRGAGETQYF. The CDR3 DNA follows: TGTGCCAGCAGTCTTTATCGGGGGGCAGGAGAGACCCAGTACTTC.

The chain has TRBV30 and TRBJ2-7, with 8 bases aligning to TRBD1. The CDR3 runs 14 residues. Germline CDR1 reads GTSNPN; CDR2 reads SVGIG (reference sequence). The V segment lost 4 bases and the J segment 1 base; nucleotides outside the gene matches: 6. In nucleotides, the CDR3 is TGTGCCTGGAATACAGGGGGTCGATCCTACGAGCAGTACTTC. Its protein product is CAWNTGGRSYEQYF.

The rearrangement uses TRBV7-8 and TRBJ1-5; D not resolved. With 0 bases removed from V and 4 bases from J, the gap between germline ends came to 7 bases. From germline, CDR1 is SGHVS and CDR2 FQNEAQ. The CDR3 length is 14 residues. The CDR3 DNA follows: TGTGCCAGCAGCTTAGCGCTGGGTAATCAGCCCCAGCATTTT. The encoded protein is CASSLALGNQPQHF.

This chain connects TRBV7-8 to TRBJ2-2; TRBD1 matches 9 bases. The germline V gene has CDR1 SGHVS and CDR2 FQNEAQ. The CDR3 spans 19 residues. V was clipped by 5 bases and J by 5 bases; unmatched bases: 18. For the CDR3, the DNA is TGTGCCAGCAGCCCTCGGGTTGGCCGGACAGGGGACGGGACCGGGGAGCTGTTTTTT. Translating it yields CASSPRVGRTGDGTGELFF. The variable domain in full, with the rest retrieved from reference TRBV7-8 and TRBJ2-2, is GAGVSQSPRYKVAKRGQDVALRCDPISGHVSLFWYQQALGQGPEFLTYFQNEAQLDKSGLPSDRFFAERPEGSVSTLKIQRTQQEDSAVYLCASSPRVGRTGDGTGELFFGEGSRLTVL.

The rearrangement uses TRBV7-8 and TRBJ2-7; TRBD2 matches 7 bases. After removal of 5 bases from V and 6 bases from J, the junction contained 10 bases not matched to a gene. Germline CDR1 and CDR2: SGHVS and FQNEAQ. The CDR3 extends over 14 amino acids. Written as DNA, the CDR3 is TGTGCCAGCAGCCGGGGGAGGGGCGGGGCCGAGCAGTACTTC. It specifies CASSRGRGGAEQYF.

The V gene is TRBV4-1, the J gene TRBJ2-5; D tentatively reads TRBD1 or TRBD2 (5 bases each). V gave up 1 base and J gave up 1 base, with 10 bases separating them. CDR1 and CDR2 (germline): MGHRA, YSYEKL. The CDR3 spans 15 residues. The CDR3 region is CASSQAWDRQETQYF. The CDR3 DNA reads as TGCGCCAGCAGCCAAGCGTGGGACCGCCAAGAGACCCAGTACTTC.

The CDR3 reads CASSFGLALQETQYF. The CDR3, as DNA: TGCGCCAGCAGCTTCGGACTAGCCCTACAAGAGACCCAGTACTTC. This rearrangement joins TRBV5-1 to TRBJ2-5, with TRBD2 identical over 8 bases. This CDR3 has 15 amino acids. The germline gives CDR1 SGHRS, CDR2 YFSETQ. The V gene end was trimmed by 2 bases and the J gene end by 2 bases; junction bases not matched to a gene: 5. Complete variable domain (other parts from reference TRBV5-1 and TRBJ2-5): KAGVTQTPRYLIKTRGQQVTLSCSPISGHRSVSWYQQTPGQGLQFLFEYFSETQRNKGNFPGRFSGRQFSNSRSEMNVSTLELGDSALYLCASSFGLALQETQYFGPGTRLLVL.

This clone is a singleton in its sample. In DNA, the CDR3 is TGTGCCACCAGCAGAGGCCAGCGGGGCTACAATGAGCAGTTCTTC. Residues: CATSRGQRGYNEQFF. This rearrangement joins TRBV15 to TRBJ2-1, with TRBD2 identical over 7 bases. Losses at the gene ends were 1 base for V and 3 bases for J; bases not matched to a gene: 3. Per the germline V gene, CDR1 is LNHNV and CDR2 is YYDKDF (reference sequence). The CDR3 covers 15 residues.

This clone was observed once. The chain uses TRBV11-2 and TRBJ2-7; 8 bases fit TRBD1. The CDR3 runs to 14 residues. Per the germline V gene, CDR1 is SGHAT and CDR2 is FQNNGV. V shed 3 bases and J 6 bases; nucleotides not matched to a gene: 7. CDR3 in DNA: TGTGCCAGCAGCTTGAGAGGACAGGGTAGCGAGCAGTACTTC. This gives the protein CASSLRGQGSEQYF.

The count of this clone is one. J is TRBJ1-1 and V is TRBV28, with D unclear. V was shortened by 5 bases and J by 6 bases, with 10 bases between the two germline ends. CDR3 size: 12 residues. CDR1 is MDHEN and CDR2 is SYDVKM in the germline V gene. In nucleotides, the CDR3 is TGTGCCAGCAGTCTAGGATGGGCTGAAGCTTTCTTT. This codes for CASSLGWAEAFF.

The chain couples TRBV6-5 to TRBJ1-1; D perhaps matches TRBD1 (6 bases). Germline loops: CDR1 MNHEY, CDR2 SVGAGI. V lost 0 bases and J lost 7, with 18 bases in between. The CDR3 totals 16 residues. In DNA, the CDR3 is TGTGCCAGCAGTTACTCCACGGGGGCGCAGGATGATGAAGCTTTCTTT. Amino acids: CASSYSTGAQDDEAFF.

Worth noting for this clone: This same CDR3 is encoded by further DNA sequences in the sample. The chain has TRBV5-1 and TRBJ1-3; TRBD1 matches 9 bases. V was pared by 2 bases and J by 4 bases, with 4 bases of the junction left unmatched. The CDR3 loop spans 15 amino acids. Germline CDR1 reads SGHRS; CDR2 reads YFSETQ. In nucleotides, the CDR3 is TGCGCCAGCAGCTTAGGGACAGGGAACGGAAACACCATATATTTT. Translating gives CASSLGTGNGNTIYF.

CDR3 coding DNA: TGTGCCAGCAACCGGGACTACAATGAGCAGTTCTTC. Protein product: CASNRDYNEQFF. The genes are TRBV7-2 and TRBJ2-1; D is perhaps TRBD2 (5 bases). Germline CDR1 reads SGHTA; CDR2 reads FQGNSA. With 7 bases removed from V and 3 bases from J, the gap between germline ends came to 7 bases. This CDR3 region has 12 residues.

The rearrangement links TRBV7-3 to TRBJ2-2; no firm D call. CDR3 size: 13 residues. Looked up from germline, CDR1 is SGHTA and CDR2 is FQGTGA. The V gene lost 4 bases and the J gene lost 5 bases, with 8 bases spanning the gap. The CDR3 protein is CASSSSATGELFF. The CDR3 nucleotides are TGTGCCAGCAGCTCGTCAGCAACCGGGGAGCTGTTTTTT.

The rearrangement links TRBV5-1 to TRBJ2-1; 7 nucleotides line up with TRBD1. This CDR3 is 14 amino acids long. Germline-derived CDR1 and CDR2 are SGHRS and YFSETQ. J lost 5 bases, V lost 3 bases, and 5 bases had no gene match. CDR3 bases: TGCGCCAGCAGCTCCGGACAGGTAGACAATGAGCAGTTCTTC. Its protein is CASSSGQVDNEQFF.

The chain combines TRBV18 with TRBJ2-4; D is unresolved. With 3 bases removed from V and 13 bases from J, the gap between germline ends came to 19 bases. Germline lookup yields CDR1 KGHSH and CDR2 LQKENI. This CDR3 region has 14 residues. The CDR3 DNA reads TGTGCCAGCTCACCGGGGATAGACATTACCCTACAGTACTTC. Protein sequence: CASSPGIDITLQYF.

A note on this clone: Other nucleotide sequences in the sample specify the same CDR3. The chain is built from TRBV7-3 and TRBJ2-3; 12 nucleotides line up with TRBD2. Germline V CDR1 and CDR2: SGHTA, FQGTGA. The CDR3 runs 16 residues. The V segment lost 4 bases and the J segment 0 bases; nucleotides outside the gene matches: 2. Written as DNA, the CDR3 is TGTGCCAGCAGCTCCGGGACTAGCGGGAGCACAGATACGCAGTATTTT. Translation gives CASSSGTSGSTDTQYF.

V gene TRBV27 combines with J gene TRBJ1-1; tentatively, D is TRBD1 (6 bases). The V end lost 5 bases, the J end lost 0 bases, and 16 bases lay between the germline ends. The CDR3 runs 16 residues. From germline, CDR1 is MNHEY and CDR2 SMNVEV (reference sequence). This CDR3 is CASSLDRFSLNTEAFF. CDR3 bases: TGTGCCAGCAGTCTCGACAGGTTTAGTCTGAACACTGAAGCTTTCTTT.

The CDR3: CASSLLGWGEQYF. CDR3 sequence (DNA): TGTGCCAGCAGCTTATTAGGTTGGGGCGAGCAGTACTTC. This chain uses TRBV7-9 with TRBJ2-7; D not certain. This CDR3 spans 13 amino acids. Germline CDR1 reads SEHNR; CDR2 reads FQNEAQ (reference sequence). V lost 2 bases to trimming and J lost 6 bases, with 11 bases between them.

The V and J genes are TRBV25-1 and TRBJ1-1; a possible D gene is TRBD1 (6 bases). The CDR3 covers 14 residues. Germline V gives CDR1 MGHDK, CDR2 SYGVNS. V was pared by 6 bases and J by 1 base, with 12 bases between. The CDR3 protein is CASRRGETNTEAFF. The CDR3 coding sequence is TGTGCCAGCAGAAGGGGGGAAACGAACACTGAAGCTTTCTTT.

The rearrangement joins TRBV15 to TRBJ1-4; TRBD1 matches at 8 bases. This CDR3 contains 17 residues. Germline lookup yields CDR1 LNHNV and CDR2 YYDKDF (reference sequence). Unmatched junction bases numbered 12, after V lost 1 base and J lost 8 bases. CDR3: CATSRGTGGGVGEKLFF. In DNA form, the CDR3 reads TGTGCCACCAGCAGAGGAACAGGGGGAGGGGTAGGAGAAAAACTGTTTTTT.

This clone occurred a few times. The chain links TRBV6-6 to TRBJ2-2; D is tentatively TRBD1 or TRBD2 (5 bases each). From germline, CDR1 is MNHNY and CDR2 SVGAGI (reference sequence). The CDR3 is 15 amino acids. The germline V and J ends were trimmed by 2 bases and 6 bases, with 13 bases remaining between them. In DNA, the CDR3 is TGTGCCAGCAGTTACCCCCCTAGAGGGGCCGGGGAGCTGTTTTTT. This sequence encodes CASSYPPRGAGELFF.

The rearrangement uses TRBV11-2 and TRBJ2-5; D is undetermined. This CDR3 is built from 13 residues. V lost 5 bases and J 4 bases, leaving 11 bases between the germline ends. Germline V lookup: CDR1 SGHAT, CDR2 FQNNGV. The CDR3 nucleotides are TGTGCCAGCAGCCCGGTTCTACGAGAGACCCAGTACTTC. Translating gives CASSPVLRETQYF.

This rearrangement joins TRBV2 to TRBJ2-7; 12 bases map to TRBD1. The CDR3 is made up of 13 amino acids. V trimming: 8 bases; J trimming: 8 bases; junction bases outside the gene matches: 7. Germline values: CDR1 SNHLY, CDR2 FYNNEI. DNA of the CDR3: TGTGCCAGCGCCGGGACAGGGGGCCCCAAGCAGTACTTC. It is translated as CASAGTGGPKQYF.

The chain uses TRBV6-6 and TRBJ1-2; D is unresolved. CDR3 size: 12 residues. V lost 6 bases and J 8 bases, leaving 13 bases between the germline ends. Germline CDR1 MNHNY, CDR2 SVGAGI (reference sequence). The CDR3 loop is CASRIPGEGYTF. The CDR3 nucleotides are TGTGCCAGCAGGATCCCGGGTGAGGGCTACACCTTC.

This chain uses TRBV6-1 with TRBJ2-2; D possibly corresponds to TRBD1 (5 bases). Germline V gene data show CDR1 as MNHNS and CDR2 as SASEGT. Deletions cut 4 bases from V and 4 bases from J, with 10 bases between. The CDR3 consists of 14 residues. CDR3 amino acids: CASSGLTATGELFF. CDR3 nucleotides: TGTGCCAGCAGTGGACTGACAGCCACCGGGGAGCTGTTTTTT.

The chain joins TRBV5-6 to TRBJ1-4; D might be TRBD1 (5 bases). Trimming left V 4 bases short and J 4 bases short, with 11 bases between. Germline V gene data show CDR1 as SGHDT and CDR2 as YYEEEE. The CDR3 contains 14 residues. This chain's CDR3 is CASSLGGLNEKLFF. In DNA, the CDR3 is TGTGCCAGCAGCCTCGGGGGACTTAATGAAAAACTGTTTTTT.